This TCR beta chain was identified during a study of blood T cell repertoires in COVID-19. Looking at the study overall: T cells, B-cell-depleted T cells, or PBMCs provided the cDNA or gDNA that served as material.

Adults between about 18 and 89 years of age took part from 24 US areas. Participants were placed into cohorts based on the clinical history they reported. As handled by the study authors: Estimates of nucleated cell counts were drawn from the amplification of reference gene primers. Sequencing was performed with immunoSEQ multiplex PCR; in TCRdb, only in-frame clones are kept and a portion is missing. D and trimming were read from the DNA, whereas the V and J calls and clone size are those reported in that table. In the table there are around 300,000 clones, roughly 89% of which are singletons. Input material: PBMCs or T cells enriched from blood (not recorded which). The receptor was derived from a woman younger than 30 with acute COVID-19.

The CDR3 DNA reads TGCAGCGTTGGACGGGGAATTAACAATGAGCAGTTCTTC. Residues: CSVGRGINNEQFF. V usage is TRBV29-1 and J usage is TRBJ2-1; possibly TRBD2 for D (5 bases). Per the germline V gene, CDR1 is SQVTM and CDR2 is ANQGSEA. Trimming took off 4 bases at V and 5 bases at J, with 12 bases between the two ends. This CDR3 region has 13 residues.